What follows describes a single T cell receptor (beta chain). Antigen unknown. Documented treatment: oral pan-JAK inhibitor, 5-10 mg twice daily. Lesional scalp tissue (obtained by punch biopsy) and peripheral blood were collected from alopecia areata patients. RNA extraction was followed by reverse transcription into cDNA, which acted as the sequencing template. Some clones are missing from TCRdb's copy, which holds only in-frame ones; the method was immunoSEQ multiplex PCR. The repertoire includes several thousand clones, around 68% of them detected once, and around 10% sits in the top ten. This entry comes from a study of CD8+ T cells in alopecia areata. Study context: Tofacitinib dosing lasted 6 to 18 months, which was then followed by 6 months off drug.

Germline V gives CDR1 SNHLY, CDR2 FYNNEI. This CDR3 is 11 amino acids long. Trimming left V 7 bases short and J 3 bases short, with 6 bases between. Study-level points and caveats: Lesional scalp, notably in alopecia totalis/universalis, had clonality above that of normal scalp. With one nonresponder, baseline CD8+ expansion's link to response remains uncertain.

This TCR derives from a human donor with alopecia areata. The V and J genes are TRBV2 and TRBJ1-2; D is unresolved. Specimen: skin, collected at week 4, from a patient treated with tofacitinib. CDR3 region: CASIFDYGYTF. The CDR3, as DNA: TGTGCCAGCATTTTTGACTATGGCTACACCTTC.